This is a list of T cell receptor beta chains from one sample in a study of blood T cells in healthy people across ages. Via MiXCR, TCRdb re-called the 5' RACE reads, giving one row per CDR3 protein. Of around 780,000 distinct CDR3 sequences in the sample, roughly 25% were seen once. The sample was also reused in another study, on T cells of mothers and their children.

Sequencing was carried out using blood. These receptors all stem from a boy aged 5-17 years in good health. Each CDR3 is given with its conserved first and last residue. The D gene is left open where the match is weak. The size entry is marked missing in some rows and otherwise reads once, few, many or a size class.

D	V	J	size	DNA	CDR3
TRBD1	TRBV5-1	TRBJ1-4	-	TGCGCCAGCAGCGTGAGGTCGGGACAGGGAAGGGAAAAACTGTTTTTT	CASSVRSGQGREKLFF
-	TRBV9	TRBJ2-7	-	TGTGCCAGCAGCTCGGGGAGGGGGCCGTCCTACGAGCAGTACTTC	CASSSGRGPSYEQYF
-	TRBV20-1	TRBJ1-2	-	TGCAGTGCTAGAGTCGGGGGCTATGGCTACACCTTC	CSARVGGYGYTF
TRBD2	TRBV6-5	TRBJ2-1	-	TGTGCCAGCAGTTACGCGGGACTAGCGGGGGCAAGCTCCTACAATGAGCAGTTCTTC	CASSYAGLAGASSYNEQFF
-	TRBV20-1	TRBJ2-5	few	TGCAGTGCTAGTAGTCGGGAGTCGTCGGCGGGGGCGGGGGAGACCCAGTACTTC	CSASSRESSAGAGETQYF
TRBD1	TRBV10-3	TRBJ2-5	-	TGTGCCATCGGGACAGCCCAAGAGACCCAGTACTTC	CAIGTAQETQYF
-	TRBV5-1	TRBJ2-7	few	TGCGCCAGCAGCTTGGTCCCGGTGACCAGCTCCTACGAGCAGTACTTC	CASSLVPVTSSYEQYF
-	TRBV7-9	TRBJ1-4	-	TGTGCCAGCAGCACTCCTGCGATAAGCTCCCTTAATGAAAAACTGTTTTTT	CASSTPAISSLNEKLFF
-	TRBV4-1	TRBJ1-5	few	TGCGCCAGCAGCCAAGGGCAAGGGGAATTAGAAAATCAGCCCCAGCATTTT	CASSQGQGELENQPQHF
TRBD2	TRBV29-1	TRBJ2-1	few	TGCAGCACGGGGGGACTTAGCTCCTACAATGAGCAGTTCTTC	CSTGGLSSYNEQFF
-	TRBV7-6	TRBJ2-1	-	TGTGCCAGCAGCTTAGCCCACGTGGGGACTCCGTACTACAATGAGCAGTTCTTC	CASSLAHVGTPYYNEQFF
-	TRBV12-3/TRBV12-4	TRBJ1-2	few	TGTGCCAGCAGTTTTGAAGGTGCCCCAAACTATGGCTACACCTTC	CASSFEGAPNYGYTF
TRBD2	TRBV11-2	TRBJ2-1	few	TGTGCCAGCAGCTACTGGGGGGGACTCTACAATGAGCAGTTCTTC	CASSYWGGLYNEQFF
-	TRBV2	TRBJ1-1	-	TGTGCCAACAGTGATCGTCGGTCTGAAGCTTTCTTT	CANSDRRSEAFF
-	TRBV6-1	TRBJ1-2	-	TGTGCCAGCAGTGAAGTGAGGGGGGGCGCGGGCTACACCTTC	CASSEVRGGAGYTF
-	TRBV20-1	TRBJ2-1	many	TGCAGTGCTAGAGTGTCAGGGGCCAGCTCCTACAATGAGCAGTTCTTC	CSARVSGASSYNEQFF
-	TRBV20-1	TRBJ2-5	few	TGCAGTGCTAGAGATGCTGGGGCAGCTCAAGAGACCCAGTACTTC	CSARDAGAAQETQYF
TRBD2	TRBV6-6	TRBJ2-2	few	TGTGCCAGCAGTTACGCGGGGGCGAACACCGGGGAGCTGTTTTTT	CASSYAGANTGELFF
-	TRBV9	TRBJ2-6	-	TGTGCCAGCAGCGTAGGGGTAACAGACGGATCTGGGGCCAACGTCCTGACTTTC	CASSVGVTDGSGANVLTF
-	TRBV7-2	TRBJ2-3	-	TGTGCCAGCAGCCGCCTACCTGCAGGGCTAGATACGCAGTATTTT	CASSRLPAGLDTQYF
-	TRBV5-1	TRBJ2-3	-	TGCGCCAGCACCCCGGTGGGGGTCCCTAGCACAGATACGCAGTATTTT	CASTPVGVPSTDTQYF
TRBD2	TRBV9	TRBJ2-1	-	TGTGCCAGCAGCCCCCGTTTACTAGCGGAGCTAAATGAGCAGTTCTTC	CASSPRLLAELNEQFF
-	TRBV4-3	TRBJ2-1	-	TGCGCCAGCAGCCCGAGGTTTTCTGCGTACAATGAGCAGTTCTTC	CASSPRFSAYNEQFF
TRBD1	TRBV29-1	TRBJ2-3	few	TGCAGCGTCCCAGGACAGGGGGCAGATACGCAGTATTTT	CSVPGQGADTQYF
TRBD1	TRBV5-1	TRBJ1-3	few	TGCGCCAGCAGCTATGAGCCGGGACAGGGGGAAGGAAACACCATATATTTT	CASSYEPGQGEGNTIYF
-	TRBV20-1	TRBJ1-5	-	TGCAGTGCCCCGACGGGATCGGATCAGCCCCAGCATTTT	CSAPTGSDQPQHF
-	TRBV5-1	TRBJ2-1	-	TGCGCCAGCAGAGGGGCTAGCGTAGAGGGTGAGCAGTTCTTC	CASRGASVEGEQFF
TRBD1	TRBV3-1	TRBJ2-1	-	TGTGCCAGCAGCCAATACAGGGGAAGCTCCTACAATGAGCAGTTCTTC	CASSQYRGSSYNEQFF
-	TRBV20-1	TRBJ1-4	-	TGCAATCCCGGGGACTATAATGAAAAACTGTTTTTT	CNPGDYNEKLFF
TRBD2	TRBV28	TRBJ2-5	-	TGTGCCAGCAGGCTAACTAGCGGGGGGCTTCAAGAGACCCAGTACTTC	CASRLTSGGLQETQYF
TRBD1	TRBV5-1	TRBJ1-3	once	TGCGCCAGCAGCTCAACAGGGGGCCGTGGAAACACCATATATTTT	CASSSTGGRGNTIYF
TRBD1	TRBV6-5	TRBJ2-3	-	TGTGCCAGCAGCCGCGGACAGGTTGGCACAGATACGCAGTATTTT	CASSRGQVGTDTQYF
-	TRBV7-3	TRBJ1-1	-	TGTGCCAGCAGCTCTGTGGTGAACACTGAAGCTTTCTTT	CASSSVVNTEAFF
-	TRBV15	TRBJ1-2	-	TGTGCCACCAGCTCAGACTCCACGGGCTACACCTTC	CATSSDSTGYTF
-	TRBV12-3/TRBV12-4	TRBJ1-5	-	TGTGCCAGCAGTTCCGGTCTAACCCTTGGCAATCAGCCCCAGCATTTT	CASSSGLTLGNQPQHF
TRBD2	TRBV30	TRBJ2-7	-	TGTGCCTGGTCCCGGGGGGGCCAGGACGAGCAGTACTTC	CAWSRGGQDEQYF
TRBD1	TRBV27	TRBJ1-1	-	TGTGCCAGCAGTCCCCTGGCAGGGGGCTATATGAACACTGAAGCTTTCTTT	CASSPLAGGYMNTEAFF
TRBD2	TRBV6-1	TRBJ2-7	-	TGTGCCAGCAGTGACCCAACAATGGGGGCGGGGGGTCCCTACGAGCAGTACTTC	CASSDPTMGAGGPYEQYF
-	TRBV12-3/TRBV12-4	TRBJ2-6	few	TGTGCCACCGCGAGTGGGGCCAACGTCCTGACTTTC	CATASGANVLTF
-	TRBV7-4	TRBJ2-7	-	TGTGCCACCTCTGGGAGGTGGCCCCTCTCCTACGAGCAGTACTTC	CATSGRWPLSYEQYF
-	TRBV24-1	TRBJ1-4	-	TGTGCCACCAGTGAGGGACTGGCCGAAAAACTGTTTTTT	CATSEGLAEKLFF
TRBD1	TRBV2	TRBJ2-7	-	TGTGCCAGCAGTGGCCCAGGGGGCTTAAACGAGCAGTACTTC	CASSGPGGLNEQYF
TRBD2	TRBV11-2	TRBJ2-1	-	TGTGCCAGCAGCCCAAGGTACGGCGGGGGCTCCTACAATGAGCAGTTCTTC	CASSPRYGGGSYNEQFF
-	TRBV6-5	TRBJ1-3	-	TGTGCCAGCAGTTACTCGAAGTGGCCTGGTGGAAACACCATATATTTT	CASSYSKWPGGNTIYF
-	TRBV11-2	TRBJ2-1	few	TGTGCCAGCAGCTTAGTTTTAGGCAATGAGCAGTTCTTC	CASSLVLGNEQFF
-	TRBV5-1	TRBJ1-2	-	TGCGCCAGCAGCTTGTCTAGGGCGAACTATGGCTACACCTTC	CASSLSRANYGYTF
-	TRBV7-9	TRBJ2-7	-	TGTGCCAGCAGCCTGGGGGGCTTAGGCTCCTACGAGCAGTACTTC	CASSLGGLGSYEQYF
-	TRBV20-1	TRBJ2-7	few	TGCAGTGCTAGGGAGGGGATCTACGAGCAGTACTTC	CSAREGIYEQYF
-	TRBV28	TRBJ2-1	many	TGTGCCAGCAGTTTATTGGGCGGCAGCCACAATGAGCAGTTCTTC	CASSLLGGSHNEQFF
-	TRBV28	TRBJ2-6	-	TGTGCCAGCAGACCCCTGGACGGACGGGAAAGCTCTGGGGCCAACGTCCTGACTTTC	CASRPLDGRESSGANVLTF
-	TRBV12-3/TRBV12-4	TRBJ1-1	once	TGTGCCAGCAGTTTAGCCCGGGGATTCACTGAAGCTTTCTTT	CASSLARGFTEAFF
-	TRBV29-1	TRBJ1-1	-	TGCAGCTACAAATCATCAGGGGTAGGGGACACTGAAGCTTTCTTT	CSYKSSGVGDTEAFF
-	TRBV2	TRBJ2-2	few	TGTGCCAGCAGCTCGGGCAGGGAAGGGGCCGGGGAGCTGTTTTTT	CASSSGREGAGELFF
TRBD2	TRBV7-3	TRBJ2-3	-	TGTGCCAGCAGCCTCGGACTAGCCCGCACAGATACGCAGTATTTT	CASSLGLARTDTQYF
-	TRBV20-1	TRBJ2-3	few	TGCAGTGCTAGCGGCGTCGGGTTAGATACGCAGTATTTT	CSASGVGLDTQYF